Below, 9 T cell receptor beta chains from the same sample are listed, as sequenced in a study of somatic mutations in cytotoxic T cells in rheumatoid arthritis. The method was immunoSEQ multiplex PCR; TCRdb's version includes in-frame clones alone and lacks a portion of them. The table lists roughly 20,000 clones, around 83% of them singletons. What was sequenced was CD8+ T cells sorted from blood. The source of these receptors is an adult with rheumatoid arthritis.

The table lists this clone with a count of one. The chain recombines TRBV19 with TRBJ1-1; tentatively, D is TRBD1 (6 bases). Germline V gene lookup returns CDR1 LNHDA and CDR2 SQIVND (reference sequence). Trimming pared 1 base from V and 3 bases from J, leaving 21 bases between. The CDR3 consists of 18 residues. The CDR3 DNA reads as TGTGCCAGTAGTATAGTCGGGGGCTTTTCTCGGACCGACACTGAAGCTTTCTTT. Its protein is CASSIVGGFSRTDTEAFF.

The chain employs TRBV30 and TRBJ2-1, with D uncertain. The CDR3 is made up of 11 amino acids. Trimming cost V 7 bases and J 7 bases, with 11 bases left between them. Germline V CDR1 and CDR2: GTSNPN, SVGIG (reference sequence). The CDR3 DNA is TGTGCCTACCGTACTTTGAATGAGCAGTTCTTC. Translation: CAYRTLNEQFF.

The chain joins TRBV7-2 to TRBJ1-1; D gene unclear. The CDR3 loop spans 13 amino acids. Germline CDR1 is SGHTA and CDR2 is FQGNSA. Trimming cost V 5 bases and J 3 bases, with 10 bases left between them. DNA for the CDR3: TGTGCCAGCAGCCAGGCGGCCTACACTGAAGCTTTCTTT. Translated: CASSQAAYTEAFF.

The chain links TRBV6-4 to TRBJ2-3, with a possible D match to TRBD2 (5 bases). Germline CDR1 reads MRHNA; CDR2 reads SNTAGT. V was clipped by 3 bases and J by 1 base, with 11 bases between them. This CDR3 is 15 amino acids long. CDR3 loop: CASSEVLGGTDTQYF. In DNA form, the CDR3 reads TGTGCCAGCAGTGAGGTCCTCGGGGGCACAGATACGCAGTATTTT.

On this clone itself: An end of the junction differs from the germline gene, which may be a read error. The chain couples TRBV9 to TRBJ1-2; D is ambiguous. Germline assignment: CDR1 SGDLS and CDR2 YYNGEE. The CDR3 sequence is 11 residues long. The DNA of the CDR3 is TGTGCAAGCAAGCGGCAAGCTGGCTACACCTTC. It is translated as CASKRQAGYTF.

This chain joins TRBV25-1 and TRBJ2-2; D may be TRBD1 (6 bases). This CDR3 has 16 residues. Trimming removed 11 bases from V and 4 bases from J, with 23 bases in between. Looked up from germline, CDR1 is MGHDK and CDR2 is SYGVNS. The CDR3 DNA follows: TGTGCCGGCGGGCAGCCGGGACACCGAGGCACCGGGGAGCTGTTTTTT. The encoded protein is CAGGQPGHRGTGELFF.

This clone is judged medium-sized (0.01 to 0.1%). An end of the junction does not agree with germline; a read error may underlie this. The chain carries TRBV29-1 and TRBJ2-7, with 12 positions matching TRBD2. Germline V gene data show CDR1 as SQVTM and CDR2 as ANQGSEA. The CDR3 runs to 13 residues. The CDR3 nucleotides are TGCAGCGTTGAAGGGCTAGCGGGAGGGACAGAATTCTTC. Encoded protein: CSVEGLAGGTEFF.

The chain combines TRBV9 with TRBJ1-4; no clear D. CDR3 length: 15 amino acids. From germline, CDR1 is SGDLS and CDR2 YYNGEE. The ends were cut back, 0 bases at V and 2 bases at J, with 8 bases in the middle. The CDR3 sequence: CASSVGQETNEKLFF. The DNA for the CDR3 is TGTGCCAGCAGCGTAGGGCAGGAGACTAATGAAAAACTGTTTTTT.

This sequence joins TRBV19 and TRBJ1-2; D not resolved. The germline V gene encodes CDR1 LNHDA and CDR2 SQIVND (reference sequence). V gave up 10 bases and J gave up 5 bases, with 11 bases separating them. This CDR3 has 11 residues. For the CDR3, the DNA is TGTGCCACCCGACACCCTTATGGCTACACCTTC. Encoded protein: CATRHPYGYTF.